This T cell receptor (beta chain) was sequenced for a study of radiation and T cells in renal cell carcinoma (dated by TCRdb to about 2020). About the full investigation: The samples were obtained from a clinical trial, where primary renal cell carcinomas were treated with 15 Gy stereotactic body radiation therapy and then removed by nephrectomy 4 weeks afterward. In total, about 50 samples underwent TCR beta sequencing: some 25 tumors plus 27 peripheral blood samples. Across all 50 or so samples, 4,016,671 unique CDR3 nucleotide sequences encoding around 2,500,000 unique CDR3 amino acid sequences were identified. Points the paper makes about the study in general: Because pretreatment tumor biopsies were not available, the baseline intratumoral presence of clonotypes could not be determined. Dynamics of the blood repertoire were not tracked past 4 weeks after treatment. Effects of radiation dose or scheduling on the TCR repertoire could not be addressed with the single-armed trial design. Top tumor clonotypes rose in blood from baseline to 2 weeks post-radiation, then contracted by 4 weeks, suggesting transient expansion of tumor-resident clones.

Following the manufacturer's recommendations, the immunoSEQ kit was used to generate TCR beta libraries from genomic DNA. For library preparation, a first multiplex PCR was performed with proprietary primers, followed by a second PCR in which unique barcodes were added, and bead cleanups were performed after each round. A kit-provided positive control reaction and a negative control reaction were included in every sample batch. The final libraries were assessed on an Agilent 4200 TapeStation D1000 ScreenTape, pooled by volume, and quantified by qPCR. Sequencing was performed on an Illumina NextSeq500 with a MidOutput 150-cycle cartridge, and 156 Read1 and 15 Index1 cycles were run with kit custom primers. The pooled library was loaded at roughly 0.92 pM with a roughly 20% PhiX control spike-in. For the original study's pipeline: The vendor-processed data were analyzed in R, and a clonotype was defined as all T cells that share the same CDR3 nucleotide sequence. In the clone abundance analyses, frequencies in each sample were normalized to that sample's 10,000 most abundant clones. Public T cell clones, averaging fewer than five per sample, were removed before analysis. Tumor-enriched clonotypes and baseline blood-enriched clonotypes were defined as those with an abundance difference of at least 32-fold between compartments. A beta-binomial differential abundance model was used to identify clonotypes that expanded or contracted between blood time points. Tumor-blood repertoire similarity was measured with the Baroni-Urbani and Buser coefficient, and group comparisons used two-tailed Wilcoxon tests in R. The immuneACCESS repertoire file appears here via TCRdb, limited to in-frame rearrangements. These files lack a portion of the clones; in checked studies, under half of the deficit traces to unresolved V genes, and the cause of the others is not known. V and J calls plus clone size are reproduced from that table; the DNA served to infer D and trimming. The sample contains 95,000 to 150,000 clones, around 84% of them found a single time. Around 3% of the sample rests with the top ten.

Compared with germline, V lacks 1 base and J lacks 3 bases; bases without a gene match: 5. The germline V gene encodes CDR1 SGDLS and CDR2 YYNGEE. The CDR3 runs 15 amino acids, cysteine and phenylalanine included. The only DNA kept is the CDR3, 45 bases in frame from the first base. Concerning this clone: Its antigen target is currently unknown. No base quality information exists; no much larger clone differs at one position.

The time point label for this specimen denotes: baseline pretreatment blood. The treatment or condition label, read with the paper, signifies: 15 Gy SBRT to primary tumor, nephrectomy 4 weeks later. To track tumor-enriched clonotypes, serial peripheral blood was sampled from radiation-treated patients at baseline and at 2 weeks and 4 weeks after SBRT. Renal cell carcinoma with clear cell pathology was present in all patients. The QIAamp DNA Blood Mini Kit (Qiagen) was used to prepare genomic DNA for TCR sequencing. Samples were included in the analyses only if all quality control checks were passed.

The V gene is TRBV9 and the J gene is TRBJ2-7, and 9 junctional nucleotides match TRBD1. The sequencing here drew on blood, taken from a patient whose treatment included radiotherapy and nephrectomy. The sequence came from a woman aged 60-70 years with renal cell carcinoma. The CDR3: CASSVSGTGIYEQYF. In nucleotide form, the sequence is TGTGCCAGCAGCGTATCCGGGACAGGGATCTACGAGCAGTACTTC.